A single sample gave rise to the 3 T cell receptor beta chains below, sequenced in a study of early T cells in non-severe SARS-CoV-2 infection. TCRdb reprocessed the 5' RACE reads with MiXCR, giving one entry per CDR3 protein. Among some 21,000 distinct CDR3 sequences, around 5% were seen once, and the ten largest hold about 11%. Material for sequencing was whole blood. These TCRs come from an adult who was a healthcare worker with PCR-confirmed SARS-CoV-2 infection or an uninfected control (not recorded which).

This clonotype was found many times. The chain links TRBV18 to TRBJ2-5, with D unclear. Germline V gene sequence: CDR1 KGHSH, CDR2 LQKENI. CDR3 length: 12 amino acids. V shed 3 bases and J shed 7 bases, with 9 bases lying between them. The CDR3 DNA reads as TGTGCCAGCTCACCCGAGGATTGGACCCAGTACTTC. Translation: CASSPEDWTQYF.

In its sample, this clonotype was seen many times. This sequence joins TRBV6-5 and TRBJ2-3; D unclear. In germline, CDR1 is MNHEY, CDR2 SVGAGI. V lost 7 bases and J lost 4, with 18 bases in between. The CDR3 sequence is 15 residues long. CDR3 in DNA: TGTGCCAGCAAGGGCATTGGAAGGTGGGCAGATACGCAGTATTTT. It is translated as CASKGIGRWADTQYF.

Worth noting for this clonotype: This may stem from a read error, because a much larger clone lies one nucleotide away. V and J are TRBV28 and TRBJ2-3; D is ambiguous. The germline V gene encodes CDR1 MDHEN and CDR2 SYDVKM. This CDR3 spans 13 amino acids. For the CDR3, the DNA is TGTGCCAGCAGTCGACTTAGCACAGATATGCAGTATTTT. This codes for CASSRLSTDMQYF.